Included here is one T cell receptor beta chain sequence, with context. The antigen remains undetermined. This specimen belongs to a study of T-cell memory formation after mild COVID-19. V was trimmed by 6 bases and J by 3 bases, leaving 16 bases between them. Germline CDR1 SQVTM, CDR2 ANQGSEA. This CDR3 region has 14 residues. Constant-segment primers and 5'RACE yielded cDNA libraries for TCR alpha and TCR beta, each carrying sample barcodes and UMIs. TCRdb used MiXCR to reprocess the 5' RACE reads, holding one entry per CDR3 protein. The sample lists roughly 190,000 distinct CDR3 sequences; approximately 20% were seen once. Whole-study results and caveats: The study detected some responding clones in pre-infection memory, suggesting cross-reactive memory joined. Clones which contracted sat mainly in CM and EM if CD4+, and in EMRA if CD8+.

Material: PBMCs or a T cell subset sorted from them (not recorded which). The sequence came from an adult woman who had mild COVID-19 (a few samples of this study predate the infection). Cell type and time point are not known. The rearrangement uses TRBV29-1 and TRBJ2-3; D is perhaps TRBD1 (5 bases). In nucleotides, the CDR3 is TGCAGCGTCGGACGGCAGGGTAATACAGATACGCAGTATTTT. Translated: CSVGRQGNTDTQYF.